This T cell receptor beta chain stems from a study of CD8 T cells in Susac syndrome. Study results and caveats: A relatively small number of individuals underwent TCR sequencing and HLA analysis.

CDR3 length: 18 residues. V was trimmed by 1 base and J by 3 bases, leaving 21 bases between them. CDR1 and CDR2 (germline): LGHNA, YNFKEQ. Points on this clonotype: Its antigen remains unidentified.

An input of about 0.45 to 1 ug of RNA was subjected to reverse transcription using random hexamers. TCRdb reprocessed the immunoSEQ multiplex PCR reads with MiXCR, giving one entry per CDR3 protein. The sample records 69,000 or so distinct CDR3 sequences, about 94% being singletons. The sequenced sample was CD8+ T cells from PBMCs. This receptor was obtained from a human donor with multiple sclerosis. The rearrangement uses TRBV4-2 and TRBJ1-2, with D possibly being TRBD1 (5 bases). This CDR3 reads CASSQGPILQGAHYGYTF. The CDR3 region has the DNA TGTGCCAGCAGCCAAGGCCCGATCCTCCAGGGCGCGCACTATGGCTACACCTTC.